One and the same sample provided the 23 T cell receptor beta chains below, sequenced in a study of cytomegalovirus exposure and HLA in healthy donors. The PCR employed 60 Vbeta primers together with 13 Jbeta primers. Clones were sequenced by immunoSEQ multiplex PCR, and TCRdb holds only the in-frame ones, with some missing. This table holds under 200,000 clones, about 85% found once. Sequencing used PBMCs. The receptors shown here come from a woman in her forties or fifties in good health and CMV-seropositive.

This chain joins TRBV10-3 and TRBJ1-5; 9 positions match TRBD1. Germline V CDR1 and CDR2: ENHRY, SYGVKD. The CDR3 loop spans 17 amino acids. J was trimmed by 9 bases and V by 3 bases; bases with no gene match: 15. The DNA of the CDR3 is TGTGCCATCAGTGACTCCCGAACGGGACAGGGTTTTTGGCCCCAGCATTTT. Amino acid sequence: CAISDSRTGQGFWPQHF.

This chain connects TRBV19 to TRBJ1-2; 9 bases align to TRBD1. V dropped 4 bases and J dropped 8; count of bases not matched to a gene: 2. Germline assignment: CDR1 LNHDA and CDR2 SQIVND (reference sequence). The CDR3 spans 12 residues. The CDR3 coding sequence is TGTGCCAGTAGTAGGACAGGGGAGGGCTACACCTTC. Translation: CASSRTGEGYTF.

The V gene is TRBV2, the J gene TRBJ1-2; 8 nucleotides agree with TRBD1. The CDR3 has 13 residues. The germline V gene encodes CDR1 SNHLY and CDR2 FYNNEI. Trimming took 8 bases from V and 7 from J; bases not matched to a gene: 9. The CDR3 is CASSPGGVGGYTF. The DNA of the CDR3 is TGTGCCAGCTCTCCAGGGGGCGTCGGTGGCTACACCTTC.

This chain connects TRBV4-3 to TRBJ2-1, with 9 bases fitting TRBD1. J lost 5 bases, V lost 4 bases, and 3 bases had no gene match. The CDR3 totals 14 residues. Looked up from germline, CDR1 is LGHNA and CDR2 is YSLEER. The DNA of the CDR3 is TGCGCCAGCAGCCGGGGACAGGGCGACAATGAGCAGTTCTTC. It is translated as CASSRGQGDNEQFF.

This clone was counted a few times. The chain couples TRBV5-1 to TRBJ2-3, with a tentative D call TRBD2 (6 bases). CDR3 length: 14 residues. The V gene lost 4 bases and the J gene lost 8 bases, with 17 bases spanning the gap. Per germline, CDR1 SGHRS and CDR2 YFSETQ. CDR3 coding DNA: TGCGCCAGCAGCGGAACCGGGGGACCGGCTACGCAGTATTTT. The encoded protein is CASSGTGGPATQYF.

CDR3: CATSGGGGGEQFF. In DNA form, the CDR3 reads TGTGCCACCAGCGGGGGAGGCGGCGGTGAGCAGTTCTTC. This chain joins TRBV15 and TRBJ2-1; possibly TRBD2 for D (6 bases). The CDR3 has 13 residues. Trimming cost V 5 bases and J 9 bases, with 14 bases left between them. Germline-derived CDR1 and CDR2 are LNHNV and YYDKDF (reference sequence).

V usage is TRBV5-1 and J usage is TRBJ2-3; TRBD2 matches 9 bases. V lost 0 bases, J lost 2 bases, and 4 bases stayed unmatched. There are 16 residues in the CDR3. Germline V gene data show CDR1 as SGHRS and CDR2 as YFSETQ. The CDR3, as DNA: TGCGCCAGCAGCTTGGACGGACTAGCGAACACAGATACGCAGTATTTT. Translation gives CASSLDGLANTDTQYF.

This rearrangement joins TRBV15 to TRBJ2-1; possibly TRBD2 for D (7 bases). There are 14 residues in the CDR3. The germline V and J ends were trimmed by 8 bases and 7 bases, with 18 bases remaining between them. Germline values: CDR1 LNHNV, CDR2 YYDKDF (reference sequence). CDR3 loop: CATGFGGAGNEQFF. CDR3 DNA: TGTGCCACCGGTTTTGGGGGGGCGGGGAATGAGCAGTTCTTC.

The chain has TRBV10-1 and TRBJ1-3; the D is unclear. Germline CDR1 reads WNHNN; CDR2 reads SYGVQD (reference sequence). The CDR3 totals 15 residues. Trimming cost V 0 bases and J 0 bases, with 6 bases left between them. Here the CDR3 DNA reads TGCGCCAGCAGTGAGTCGAGTCGCTCTGGAAACACCATATATTTT. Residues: CASSESSRSGNTIYF.

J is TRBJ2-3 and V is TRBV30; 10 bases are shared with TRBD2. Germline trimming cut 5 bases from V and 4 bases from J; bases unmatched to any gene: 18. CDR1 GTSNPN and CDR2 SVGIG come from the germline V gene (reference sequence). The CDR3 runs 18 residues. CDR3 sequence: CAWGGEGNSGGMADTQYF. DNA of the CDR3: TGTGCCTGGGGGGGAGAAGGTAATAGCGGGGGGATGGCAGATACGCAGTATTTT.

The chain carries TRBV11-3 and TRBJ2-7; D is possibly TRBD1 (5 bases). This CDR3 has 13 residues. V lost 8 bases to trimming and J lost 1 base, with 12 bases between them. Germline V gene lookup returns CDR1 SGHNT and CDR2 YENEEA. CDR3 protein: CASSLQGSYEQYF. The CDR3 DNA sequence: TGTGCCAGCTCCCTGCAGGGTTCCTACGAGCAGTACTTC.

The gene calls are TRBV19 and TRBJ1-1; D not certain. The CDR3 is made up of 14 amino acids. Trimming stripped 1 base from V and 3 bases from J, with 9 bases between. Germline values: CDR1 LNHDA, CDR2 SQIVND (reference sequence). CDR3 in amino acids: CASSIAGRDTEAFF. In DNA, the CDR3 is TGTGCCAGTAGTATAGCGGGGAGAGACACTGAAGCTTTCTTT.

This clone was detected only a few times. The DNA of the CDR3 is TGTGCCAGCAGCTCCCGGGACAGGGGACCCTACGAGCAGTACTTC. The encoded protein is CASSSRDRGPYEQYF. This chain links TRBV7-9 with TRBJ2-7, with 10 positions matching TRBD1. The junction had 5 bases not matched to a gene; V was cut back by 4 bases and J by 2 bases. CDR3 size: 15 residues. In germline, CDR1 is SEHNR, CDR2 FQNEAQ (reference sequence).

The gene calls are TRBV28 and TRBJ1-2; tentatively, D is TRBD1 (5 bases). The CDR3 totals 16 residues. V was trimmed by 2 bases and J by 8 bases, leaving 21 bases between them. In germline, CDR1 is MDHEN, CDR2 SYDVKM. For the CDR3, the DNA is TGTGCCAGCAGTTTAGGGGCGCTGGTGGCAAGTGGGGGCTACACCTTC. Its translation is CASSLGALVASGGYTF.

The CDR3 coding sequence is TGTGCCTGGAGGCCGGGGGGGGTGTATGGCTACACCTTC. It translates to CAWRPGGVYGYTF. The chain uses TRBV30 and TRBJ1-2; D perhaps matches TRBD1 (5 bases). V lost 3 bases and J 5 bases, leaving 13 bases between the germline ends. The CDR3 length is 13 residues. CDR1 is GTSNPN and CDR2 is SVGIG in the germline V gene (reference sequence). Full variable domain (rest looked up from reference TRBV30 and TRBJ1-2): SQTIHQWPATLVQPVGSPLSLECTVEGTSNPNLYWYRQAAGRGLQLLFYSVGIGQISSEVPQNLSASRPQDRQFILSSKKLLLSDSGFYLCAWRPGGVYGYTFGSGTRLTVV.

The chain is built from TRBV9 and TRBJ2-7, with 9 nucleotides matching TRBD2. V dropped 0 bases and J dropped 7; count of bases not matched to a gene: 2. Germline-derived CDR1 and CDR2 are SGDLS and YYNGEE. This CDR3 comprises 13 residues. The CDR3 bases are TGTGCCAGCAGCGTAGAAGCGGGAGGTGAGCAGTACTTC. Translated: CASSVEAGGEQYF.

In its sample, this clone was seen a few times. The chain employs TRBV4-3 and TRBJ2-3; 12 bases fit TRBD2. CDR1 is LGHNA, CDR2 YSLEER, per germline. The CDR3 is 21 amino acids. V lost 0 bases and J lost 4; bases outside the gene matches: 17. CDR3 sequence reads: CASSQDFGTSGGLQTADTQYF. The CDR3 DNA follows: TGCGCCAGCAGCCAAGATTTCGGAACTAGCGGGGGGCTTCAAACCGCAGATACGCAGTATTTT.

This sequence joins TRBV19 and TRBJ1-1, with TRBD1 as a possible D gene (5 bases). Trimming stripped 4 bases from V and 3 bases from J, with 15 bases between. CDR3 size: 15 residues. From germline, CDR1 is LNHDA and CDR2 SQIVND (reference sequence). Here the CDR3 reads CASSTTAPVYTEAFF. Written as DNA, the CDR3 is TGTGCCAGTAGTACGACAGCCCCGGTTTACACTGAAGCTTTCTTT.

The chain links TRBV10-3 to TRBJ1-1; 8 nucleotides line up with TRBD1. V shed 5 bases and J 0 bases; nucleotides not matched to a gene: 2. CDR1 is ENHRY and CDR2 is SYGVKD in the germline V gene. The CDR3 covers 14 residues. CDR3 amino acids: CAISRDRMNTEAFF. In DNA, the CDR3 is TGTGCCATCAGTCGGGACAGGATGAACACTGAAGCTTTCTTT.

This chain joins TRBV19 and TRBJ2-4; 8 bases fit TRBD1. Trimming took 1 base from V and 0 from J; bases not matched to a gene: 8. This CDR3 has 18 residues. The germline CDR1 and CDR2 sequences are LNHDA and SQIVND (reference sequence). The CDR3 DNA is TGTGCCAGTAGTATAGGTTTTGGACAGGGACTAGCCAAAAACATTCAGTACTTC. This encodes CASSIGFGQGLAKNIQYF.

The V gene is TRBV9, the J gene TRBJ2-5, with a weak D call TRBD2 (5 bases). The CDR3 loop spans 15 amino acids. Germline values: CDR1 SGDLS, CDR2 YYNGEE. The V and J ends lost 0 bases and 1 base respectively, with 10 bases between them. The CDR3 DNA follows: TGTGCCAGCAGCGTAGCTCCTAGCATCCAAGAGACCCAGTACTTC. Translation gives CASSVAPSIQETQYF.

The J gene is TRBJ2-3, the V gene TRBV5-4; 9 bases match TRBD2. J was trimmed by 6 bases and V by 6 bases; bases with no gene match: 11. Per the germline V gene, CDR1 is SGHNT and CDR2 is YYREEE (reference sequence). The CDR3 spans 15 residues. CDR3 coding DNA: TGTGCCAGCACCCCCTTTGGGACTAGCCTTGATACGCAGTATTTT. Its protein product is CASTPFGTSLDTQYF. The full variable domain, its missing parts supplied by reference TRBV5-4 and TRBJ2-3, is ETGVTQSPTHLIKTRGQQVTLRCSSQSGHNTVSWYQQALGQGPQFIFQYYREEENGRGNFPPRFSGLQFPNYSSELNVNALELDDSALYLCASTPFGTSLDTQYFGPGTRLTVL.

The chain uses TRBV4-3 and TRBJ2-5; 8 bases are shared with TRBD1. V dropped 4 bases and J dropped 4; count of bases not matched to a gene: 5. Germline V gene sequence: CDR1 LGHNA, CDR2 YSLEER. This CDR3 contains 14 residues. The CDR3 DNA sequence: TGCGCCAGCAGCCGAGGACAGGGCGGAGAGACCCAGTACTTC. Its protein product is CASSRGQGGETQYF.